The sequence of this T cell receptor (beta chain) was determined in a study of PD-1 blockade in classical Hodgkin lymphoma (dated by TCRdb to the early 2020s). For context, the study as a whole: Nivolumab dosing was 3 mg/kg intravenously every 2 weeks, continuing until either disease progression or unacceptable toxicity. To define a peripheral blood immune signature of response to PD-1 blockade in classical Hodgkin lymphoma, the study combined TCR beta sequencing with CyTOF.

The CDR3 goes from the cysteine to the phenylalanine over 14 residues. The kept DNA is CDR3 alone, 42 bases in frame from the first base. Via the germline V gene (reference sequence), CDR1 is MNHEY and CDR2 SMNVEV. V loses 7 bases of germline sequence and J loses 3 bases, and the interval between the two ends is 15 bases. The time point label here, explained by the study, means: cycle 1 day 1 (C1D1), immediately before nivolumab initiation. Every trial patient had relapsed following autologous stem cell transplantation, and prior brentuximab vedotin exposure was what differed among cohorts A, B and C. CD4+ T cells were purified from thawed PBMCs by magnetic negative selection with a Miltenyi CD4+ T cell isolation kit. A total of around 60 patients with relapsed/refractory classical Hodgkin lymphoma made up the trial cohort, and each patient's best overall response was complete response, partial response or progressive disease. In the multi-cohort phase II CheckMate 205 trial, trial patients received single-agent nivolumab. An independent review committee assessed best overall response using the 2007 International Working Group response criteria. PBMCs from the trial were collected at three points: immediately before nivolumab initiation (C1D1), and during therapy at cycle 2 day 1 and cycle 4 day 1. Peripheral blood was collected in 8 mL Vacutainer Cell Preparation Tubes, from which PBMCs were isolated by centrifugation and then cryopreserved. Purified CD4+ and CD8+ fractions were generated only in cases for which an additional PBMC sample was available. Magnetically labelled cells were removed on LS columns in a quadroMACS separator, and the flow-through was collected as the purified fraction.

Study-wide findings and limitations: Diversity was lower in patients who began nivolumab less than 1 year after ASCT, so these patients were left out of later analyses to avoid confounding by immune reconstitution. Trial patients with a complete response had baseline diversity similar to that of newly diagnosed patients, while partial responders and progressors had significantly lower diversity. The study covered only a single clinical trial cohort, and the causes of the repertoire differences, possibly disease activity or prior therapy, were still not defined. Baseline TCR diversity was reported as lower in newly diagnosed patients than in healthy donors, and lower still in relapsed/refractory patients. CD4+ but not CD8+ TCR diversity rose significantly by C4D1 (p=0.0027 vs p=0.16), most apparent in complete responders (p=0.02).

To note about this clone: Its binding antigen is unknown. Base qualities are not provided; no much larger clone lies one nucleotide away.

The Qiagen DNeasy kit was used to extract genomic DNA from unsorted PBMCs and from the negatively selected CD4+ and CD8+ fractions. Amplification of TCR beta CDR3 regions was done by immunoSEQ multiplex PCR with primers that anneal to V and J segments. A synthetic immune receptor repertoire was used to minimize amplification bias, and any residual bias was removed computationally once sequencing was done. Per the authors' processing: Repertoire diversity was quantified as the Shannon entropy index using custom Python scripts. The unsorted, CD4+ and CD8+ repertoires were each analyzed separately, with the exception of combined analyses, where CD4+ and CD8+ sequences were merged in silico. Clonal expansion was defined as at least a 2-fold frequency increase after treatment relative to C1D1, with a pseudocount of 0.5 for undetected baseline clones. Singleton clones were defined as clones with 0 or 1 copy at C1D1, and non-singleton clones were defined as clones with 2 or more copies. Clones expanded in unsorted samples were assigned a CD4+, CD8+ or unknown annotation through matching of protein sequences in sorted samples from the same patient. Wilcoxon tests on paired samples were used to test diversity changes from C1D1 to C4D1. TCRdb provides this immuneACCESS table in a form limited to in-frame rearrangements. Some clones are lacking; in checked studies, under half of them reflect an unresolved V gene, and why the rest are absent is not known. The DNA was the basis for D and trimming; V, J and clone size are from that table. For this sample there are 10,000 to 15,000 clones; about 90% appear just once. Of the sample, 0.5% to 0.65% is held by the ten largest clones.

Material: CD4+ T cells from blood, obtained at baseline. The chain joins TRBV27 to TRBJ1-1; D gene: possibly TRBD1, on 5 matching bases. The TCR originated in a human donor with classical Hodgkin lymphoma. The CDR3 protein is CASTRRVGDTEAFF. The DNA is TGTGCCAGCACCCGGCGTGTGGGGGACACTGAAGCTTTCTTT.